This entry concerns a single T cell receptor beta chain. CDR1 and CDR2 (germline): MDHEN, SYDVKM. With V trimmed by 7 bases and J by 2 bases, 5 bases remained unmatched. The CDR3 runs to 14 residues. The data were obtained in a study of blood T cell repertoires in COVID-19. Study overall: The samples span acute and convalescent COVID-19 from the United States, Italy and Spain.

As processed by the authors: Amplifying reference gene primers gave estimates of nucleated cell counts. Assay used: immunoSEQ multiplex PCR; TCRdb lists only in-frame clones, some missing. V and J calls and clone size follow that table, whereas D and trimming were derived from the DNA. The sample lists over 250,000 clones, approximately 89% occurring once. In terms of age and location, participants ranged from roughly 18 to 90 years and lived in about 25 US areas. The sample consisted of PBMCs or T cells enriched from blood (not recorded which). The chain couples TRBV28 to TRBJ1-5; 7 positions match TRBD1. The receptor was isolated from a woman aged 55-69 years who had recovered from COVID-19. The CDR3, as DNA: TGTGCCAGCAAACCTCAGGGGGGCAATCAGCCCCAGCATTTT. It specifies CASKPQGGNQPQHF.